A selection of T cell receptor beta chains follows, all from one sample in a study of blood T cell repertoires in COVID-19. The method was immunoSEQ multiplex PCR; TCRdb's version includes in-frame clones alone and lacks a portion of them. The table includes 300,000 to 350,000 clones, around 85% detected once. The specimen sequenced was PBMCs or T cells enriched from blood (not recorded which). The origin of the receptors is a woman aged 40 to 55 with acute COVID-19. Each CDR3 is given with its conserved first and last residue. Each record gives: J gene, V gene, clone size, D gene, CDR3 DNA, CDR3 protein. The D gene is left open where the match is weak. The listing skips clone size in some rows; elsewhere it reads once, few, many or a size class.

j_call: TRBJ2-7
v_call: TRBV4-2
clone_size: once
d_call: TRBD1
cdr3_nt: TGTGCCAGCAGCCAAGATATAGTTCGGGGGACAGGGCACCACGAGCAGTACTTC
cdr3_aa: CASSQDIVRGTGHHEQYF

j_call: TRBJ1-2
v_call: TRBV2
clone_size: few
d_call: -
cdr3_nt: TGTGCCAGCAGTGGAACGACAGGTTTCGTTGGCTACACCTTC
cdr3_aa: CASSGTTGFVGYTF

j_call: TRBJ2-7
v_call: TRBV3-1/TRBV3-2
clone_size: few
d_call: -
cdr3_nt: TGTGCCAGCAGCCAAGTAGCGACGGAAATGGACTTC
cdr3_aa: CASSQVATEMDF

j_call: TRBJ1-4
v_call: TRBV12-3/TRBV12-4
clone_size: -
d_call: -
cdr3_nt: TGTGCCAGCAGTTTCAGGGGTGGCGAAAAACTGTTTTTT
cdr3_aa: CASSFRGGEKLFF

j_call: TRBJ1-1
v_call: TRBV2
clone_size: -
d_call: -
cdr3_nt: TGTGCCAGCAGCGTTCAGGGAGGGAACACTGAAGCTTTCTTT
cdr3_aa: CASSVQGGNTEAFF

j_call: TRBJ1-2
v_call: TRBV4-1
clone_size: -
d_call: -
cdr3_nt: TGCGCCAGCAGCAGGGGAGGGCTCGGTTCTGGCTACACCTTC
cdr3_aa: CASSRGGLGSGYTF

j_call: TRBJ2-1
v_call: TRBV2
clone_size: -
d_call: TRBD1
cdr3_nt: TGTGCCAGCACCGGACAGGGGGCCTCCTACAATGAGCAGTTCTTC
cdr3_aa: CASTGQGASYNEQFF

j_call: TRBJ1-1
v_call: TRBV3-1/TRBV3-2
clone_size: -
d_call: TRBD1
cdr3_nt: TGTGCCAGCAGCCAAGAGACAGGGACGACTGAAGCTTTCTTT
cdr3_aa: CASSQETGTTEAFF

j_call: TRBJ1-5
v_call: TRBV7-8
clone_size: -
d_call: TRBD1
cdr3_nt: TGTGCCAGCAGCTTAGAAGGAGGGGACAGTCAGCCCCAGCATTTT
cdr3_aa: CASSLEGGDSQPQHF

j_call: TRBJ2-1
v_call: TRBV4-1
clone_size: -
d_call: TRBD2
cdr3_nt: TGCGCCAGCAGCCCACAGACTAGCGGGAGGGGGCTCTACAATGAGCAGTTCTTC
cdr3_aa: CASSPQTSGRGLYNEQFF

j_call: TRBJ2-2
v_call: TRBV10-3
clone_size: -
d_call: TRBD1
cdr3_nt: TGTGCCACCGAGGGGGCCGGCACCGGGGAGCTGTTTTTT
cdr3_aa: CATEGAGTGELFF

j_call: TRBJ1-2
v_call: TRBV9
clone_size: -
d_call: -
cdr3_nt: TGTGCCAGCAGCGCCACAGGGTTTGGCTACACCTTC
cdr3_aa: CASSATGFGYTF

j_call: TRBJ2-7
v_call: TRBV28
clone_size: -
d_call: -
cdr3_nt: TGTGCCAGCAGTTTACCCCCGACAGGATCCTACGAGCAGTACTTC
cdr3_aa: CASSLPPTGSYEQYF

j_call: TRBJ1-1
v_call: TRBV19
clone_size: -
d_call: -
cdr3_nt: TGTGCCAGTAGTATTTCTAACAGGGCGGACACTGAAGCTTTCTTT
cdr3_aa: CASSISNRADTEAFF

j_call: TRBJ1-5
v_call: TRBV4-3
clone_size: -
d_call: -
cdr3_nt: TGCGCCAGCAGCCAAGGGGCAACAACCAATCAGCCCCAGCATTTT
cdr3_aa: CASSQGATTNQPQHF

j_call: TRBJ1-6
v_call: TRBV4-1
clone_size: once
d_call: -
cdr3_nt: TGCGCCAGCAGCCAAGATCGTTTGGGAGCCCCAAGCTCCTATAATTCACCCCTCCACTTT
cdr3_aa: CASSQDRLGAPSSYNSPLHF

j_call: TRBJ2-1
v_call: TRBV5-5
clone_size: -
d_call: -
cdr3_nt: TGTGCCAGCAGCCTCCTTCCCAGGACAAACAATGAGCAGTTCTTC
cdr3_aa: CASSLLPRTNNEQFF

j_call: TRBJ2-2
v_call: TRBV11-1
clone_size: few
d_call: TRBD2
cdr3_nt: TGTGCCAGCAGCCTGACTAGCGGGAGAGCCGGGGAGCTGTTTTTT
cdr3_aa: CASSLTSGRAGELFF

j_call: TRBJ2-7
v_call: TRBV5-8
clone_size: -
d_call: TRBD1
cdr3_nt: TGTGCCAGCAGCTACGATCTTTCAAACAGGGGTAGCGAGCAGTACTTC
cdr3_aa: CASSYDLSNRGSEQYF

j_call: TRBJ1-5
v_call: TRBV2
clone_size: -
d_call: -
cdr3_nt: TGTGCCAGCAGTGAAGCACGGTCACTGTTAAGCAATAGCAATCAGCCCCAGCATTTT
cdr3_aa: CASSEARSLLSNSNQPQHF

j_call: TRBJ2-1
v_call: TRBV9
clone_size: -
d_call: -
cdr3_nt: TGTGCCAGCAGCGATACCTACAATGAGCAGTTCTTC
cdr3_aa: CASSDTYNEQFF

j_call: TRBJ1-1
v_call: TRBV6-4
clone_size: -
d_call: -
cdr3_nt: TGTGCCAGCACCGTGGACCCCAGACGGGGGGTTGTGAACACTGAAGCTTTCTTT
cdr3_aa: CASTVDPRRGVVNTEAFF

j_call: TRBJ2-1
v_call: TRBV7-6
clone_size: -
d_call: TRBD1
cdr3_nt: TGTGCCAGCAGCGCCACGACCGGGACAGGGAGCATGAATGAGCAGTTCTTC
cdr3_aa: CASSATTGTGSMNEQFF

j_call: TRBJ2-3
v_call: TRBV9
clone_size: -
d_call: -
cdr3_nt: TGTGCCAGCAGCGTAGCTAATCCGGAGACAGATACGCAGTATTTT
cdr3_aa: CASSVANPETDTQYF

j_call: TRBJ1-2
v_call: TRBV4-2
clone_size: -
d_call: TRBD1
cdr3_nt: TGTGCCAGCAGCCAAGACCGGGACAGCAGTATGTCTAACTATGGCTACACCTTC
cdr3_aa: CASSQDRDSSMSNYGYTF

j_call: TRBJ2-7
v_call: TRBV7-9
clone_size: -
d_call: TRBD2
cdr3_nt: TGTGCCAGCAGCCCTAGCGGCTATTACGACGACGAGCAGTACTTC
cdr3_aa: CASSPSGYYDDEQYF

j_call: TRBJ1-5
v_call: TRBV2
clone_size: -
d_call: TRBD1
cdr3_nt: TGTGCCAGCAGATCCGGGACAGGAGTTAATCAGCCCCAGCATTTT
cdr3_aa: CASRSGTGVNQPQHF

j_call: TRBJ1-1
v_call: TRBV5-1
clone_size: -
d_call: TRBD1
cdr3_nt: TGCGCCAGCAGCTTGCGGGGACAGGGGGCCTCTTACACTGAAGCTTTCTTT
cdr3_aa: CASSLRGQGASYTEAFF

j_call: TRBJ2-1
v_call: TRBV7-2
clone_size: -
d_call: TRBD1
cdr3_nt: TGTGCCAGCAGCCTGACCGGGACAGCCTACAATGAGCAGTTCTTC
cdr3_aa: CASSLTGTAYNEQFF

j_call: TRBJ2-7
v_call: TRBV6-2/TRBV6-3
clone_size: -
d_call: TRBD1
cdr3_nt: TGTGCCAGCAGTACCCGGGACAGACCCTACGAGCAGTACTTC
cdr3_aa: CASSTRDRPYEQYF

j_call: TRBJ2-3
v_call: TRBV25-1
clone_size: -
d_call: -
cdr3_nt: TGTGCCAGCAGTGGACCGCGGAGGGATACGCAGTATTTT
cdr3_aa: CASSGPRRDTQYF

j_call: TRBJ1-5
v_call: TRBV7-8
clone_size: -
d_call: -
cdr3_nt: TGTGCCAGCAGCCCGGAGGGGAGCAATCAGCCCCAGCATTTT
cdr3_aa: CASSPEGSNQPQHF

j_call: TRBJ1-5
v_call: TRBV28
clone_size: -
d_call: -
cdr3_nt: TGTGCCAGCTTCCCGCGGGGGTATCAGTTTCAGCCCCAGCATTTT
cdr3_aa: CASFPRGYQFQPQHF

j_call: TRBJ1-4
v_call: TRBV7-2
clone_size: -
d_call: -
cdr3_nt: TGTGCCAGCAGCCCAGGTGGGCAAAATAATGAAAAACTGTTTTTT
cdr3_aa: CASSPGGQNNEKLFF

j_call: TRBJ2-5
v_call: TRBV29-1
clone_size: -
d_call: TRBD1
cdr3_nt: TGCAGCGTTGAAGAATCAGGGGGAATGACCCAGTACTTC
cdr3_aa: CSVEESGGMTQYF

j_call: TRBJ1-2
v_call: TRBV14
clone_size: -
d_call: -
cdr3_nt: TGTGCCAGCAGCCTGTCAGGGGCCTATGGCTACACCTTC
cdr3_aa: CASSLSGAYGYTF

j_call: TRBJ2-7
v_call: TRBV28
clone_size: -
d_call: TRBD2
cdr3_nt: TGTGCCAGCAGTTTTCTGGGGGGGAGCTCCTACGAGCAGTACTTC
cdr3_aa: CASSFLGGSSYEQYF

j_call: TRBJ2-5
v_call: TRBV4-2
clone_size: -
d_call: TRBD2
cdr3_nt: TGTGCCAGCAGCCCTCGAGCGGGAGGGCCGGTAGAGACCCAGTACTTC
cdr3_aa: CASSPRAGGPVETQYF

j_call: TRBJ2-3
v_call: TRBV19
clone_size: once
d_call: -
cdr3_nt: TGTGCCAGTAGTAGGGGGGAGTCCTTGGATACGCAGTATTTT
cdr3_aa: CASSRGESLDTQYF

j_call: TRBJ2-5
v_call: TRBV7-2
clone_size: -
d_call: TRBD1
cdr3_nt: TGTGCCAGCAGCCGACAGGGACAAGAGACCCAGTACTTC
cdr3_aa: CASSRQGQETQYF

j_call: TRBJ2-3
v_call: TRBV5-1
clone_size: -
d_call: -
cdr3_nt: TGCGCCAGCAGCGAGTGGACAGGCACAGATACGCAGTATTTT
cdr3_aa: CASSEWTGTDTQYF

j_call: TRBJ1-2
v_call: TRBV7-9
clone_size: once
d_call: TRBD1
cdr3_nt: TGTGCCAGCAGCTTAGAGGACAGGGGCCCCTATGGCTACACCTTC
cdr3_aa: CASSLEDRGPYGYTF

j_call: TRBJ2-7
v_call: TRBV28
clone_size: -
d_call: TRBD2
cdr3_nt: TGTGCCAGCAGTCCATCGGGGGGGCGCGAGCAGTACTTC
cdr3_aa: CASSPSGGREQYF

j_call: TRBJ2-7
v_call: TRBV5-8
clone_size: -
d_call: -
cdr3_nt: TGTGCCAGCAGCTTAAAGGGGTCTGCCTACGAGCAGTACTTC
cdr3_aa: CASSLKGSAYEQYF

j_call: TRBJ1-5
v_call: TRBV28
clone_size: -
d_call: TRBD1
cdr3_nt: TGTGCCAGCCCTCCGGGACAGGGGGCTTTAATCTATCAGCCCCAGCATTTT
cdr3_aa: CASPPGQGALIYQPQHF

j_call: TRBJ1-1
v_call: TRBV5-8
clone_size: -
d_call: -
cdr3_nt: TGTGCCAGCAGCTTGTGGGGGGGAGGCGGCACTGAAGCTTTCTTT
cdr3_aa: CASSLWGGGGTEAFF

j_call: TRBJ2-7
v_call: TRBV18
clone_size: once
d_call: TRBD2
cdr3_nt: TGTGCCAGCTCACCAAGCAACCAGGCTAGCGGCACCTACGAGCAGTACTTC
cdr3_aa: CASSPSNQASGTYEQYF

j_call: TRBJ1-1
v_call: TRBV5-5
clone_size: -
d_call: TRBD1
cdr3_nt: TGTGCCAGCAGCGATTACAGGGGAGTGAGAACGGACACTGAAGCTTTCTTT
cdr3_aa: CASSDYRGVRTDTEAFF

j_call: TRBJ1-2
v_call: TRBV7-9
clone_size: -
d_call: TRBD1
cdr3_nt: TGTGCCAGCAGCCCCAGGGGCCAGGGGGCGAATGGCTACACCTTC
cdr3_aa: CASSPRGQGANGYTF

j_call: TRBJ2-7
v_call: TRBV5-1
clone_size: -
d_call: TRBD1
cdr3_nt: TGCGCCAGCAGCCGAATCCCGGGACAGGGTTACGAGCAGTACTTC
cdr3_aa: CASSRIPGQGYEQYF

j_call: TRBJ2-3
v_call: TRBV7-9
clone_size: -
d_call: TRBD1
cdr3_nt: TGTGCCAGCAGCTCCCAGACAGGGTCAGATACGCAGTATTTT
cdr3_aa: CASSSQTGSDTQYF

j_call: TRBJ1-2
v_call: TRBV5-1
clone_size: -
d_call: -
cdr3_nt: TGCGCCAGCAGCATAGGACACGAACAACACTATGGCTACACCTTC
cdr3_aa: CASSIGHEQHYGYTF

j_call: TRBJ1-1
v_call: TRBV28
clone_size: few
d_call: -
cdr3_nt: TGTGCCAGCGTCAGCGGGGGTACTGAAGCTTTCTTT
cdr3_aa: CASVSGGTEAFF

j_call: TRBJ2-1
v_call: TRBV19
clone_size: -
d_call: -
cdr3_nt: TGTGCCAGTAGTATTGAGGGAGTCCCCTACAATGAGCAGTTCTTC
cdr3_aa: CASSIEGVPYNEQFF

j_call: TRBJ1-1
v_call: TRBV19
clone_size: -
d_call: TRBD1
cdr3_nt: TGTGCCAGTAGTATTAGGGGGCGCGGCACTGAAGCTTTCTTT
cdr3_aa: CASSIRGRGTEAFF